This T cell receptor (beta chain) was retrieved from a study of T-cell memory formation after mild COVID-19. After 5'RACE with constant-segment primers, TCR alpha and TCR beta cDNA libraries carrying sample barcodes and UMIs were obtained. TCRdb reanalysed the 5' RACE reads using MiXCR and keeps one entry per CDR3 protein. The sample lists a few hundred thousand distinct CDR3 sequences, about 20% occurring once. This CDR3 is 16 amino acids long. CDR1 and CDR2 (germline): SGHTA, FQGNSA. V was trimmed by 2 bases and J by 4 bases, leaving 15 bases between them. Sequencing input: PBMCs or a T cell subset sorted from them (not recorded which). V and J are TRBV7-2 and TRBJ2-1; D could derive from TRBD1 or TRBD2 (5 bases each). This receptor was identified in an adult woman who had mild COVID-19 (a few samples of this study predate the infection). Cell type and time point are not known. The CDR3 is CASSLFTGTYYNEQFF. The CDR3 coding sequence is TGTGCCAGCAGCTTATTCACCGGGACCTATTACAATGAGCAGTTCTTC.